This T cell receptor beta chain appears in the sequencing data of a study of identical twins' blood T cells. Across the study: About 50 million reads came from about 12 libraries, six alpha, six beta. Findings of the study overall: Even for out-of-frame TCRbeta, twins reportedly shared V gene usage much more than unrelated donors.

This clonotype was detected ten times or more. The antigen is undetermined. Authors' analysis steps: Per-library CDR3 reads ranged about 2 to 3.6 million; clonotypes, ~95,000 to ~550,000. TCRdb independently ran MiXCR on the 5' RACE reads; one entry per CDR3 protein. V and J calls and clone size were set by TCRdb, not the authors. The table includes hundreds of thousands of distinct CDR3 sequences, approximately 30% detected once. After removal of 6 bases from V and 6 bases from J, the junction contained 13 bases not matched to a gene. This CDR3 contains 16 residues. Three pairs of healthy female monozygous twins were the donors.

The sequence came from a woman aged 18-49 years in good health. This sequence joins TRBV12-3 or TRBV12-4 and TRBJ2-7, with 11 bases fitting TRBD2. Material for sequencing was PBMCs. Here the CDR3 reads CASSSSGRNNRVEQYF. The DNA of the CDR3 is TGTGCCAGCAGCTCTAGCGGGAGGAATAATCGGGTCGAGCAGTACTTC.